This T cell receptor beta chain was documented in a study of cytomegalovirus exposure and HLA in healthy donors. Study-wide points: Data from an earlier analysis indicated that most TCR beta V segments were productive either about 87% or about 30% of the time.

Healthy donors of bone marrow made up the group. On this clone: Its antigen is not known.

Amplification used 60 Vbeta primers and 13 Jbeta primers. Assay: immunoSEQ multiplex PCR; the TCRdb copy retains only in-frame clones and omits some. The sample shows approximately 180,000 clones, around 84% of them seen only once. The CDR3 sequence is 15 residues long. Germline assignment: CDR1 LNHDA and CDR2 SQIVND (reference sequence). V lost 6 bases, J lost 5 bases, and 11 bases stayed unmatched. The receptor's source is a woman aged 18-29 years in good health and CMV-seronegative. V and J are TRBV19 and TRBJ2-5; TRBD1 matches 8 bases. The sequencing sample was made of PBMCs. CDR3 bases: TGTGCCAGTAGCCGCACAGGGGGTATATGGGAGACCCAGTACTTC. Amino acid sequence: CASSRTGGIWETQYF.